This section outlines one TCR beta chain sequence together with its context. This sequence is one base from a far larger clone and is likely a read error. Bulk PBMC genomic DNA spanned ten immunoSEQ deep plates. Clones were sequenced by immunoSEQ multiplex PCR, and TCRdb holds only the in-frame ones, with some missing. The sample has some 530,000 clones, around 85% seen once. The data are from a study of shared clonotypes between healthy human individuals. Study at large: The study enrolled a couple of women and a few men aged 18 to 49.

The CDR3 loop spans 14 amino acids. V lost 1 base and J lost 6, with 12 bases in between. CDR1 and CDR2 (germline): SGHAT, FQNNGV. The donors, all of them Caucasian adults, lived in Nashville, Tennessee. Around 97 million PBMCs supplied genomic DNA for unsorted samples. The source is a woman in her thirties or forties in good health. Some clones in this sample may be carry-over from other donors' samples. Sequenced sample: PBMCs. J is TRBJ1-2 and V is TRBV11-2; the D is unclear. The CDR3 spells CASSLGSIPHGYTF. In DNA, the CDR3 is TGTGCCAGCAGCTTAGGGTCAATACCCCATGGCTACACCTTC.